These T cell receptor beta chains were read from a single sample in a study of spatial heterogeneity in lung cancer. Each CDR3 protein gets one entry after TCRdb re-called the 5' RACE reads with MiXCR. The repertoire consists of roughly 3,400 distinct CDR3 sequences, with about 8.8% occurring once and the leading ten covering 11%. Here the sequenced sample was lung tumor tissue, taken at surgery. The receptor source for this set is a male donor with early-stage non-small cell lung cancer. Both conserved end residues are part of each CDR3. D genes are given only for firm matches. Size values are once, few and many counts, or a class for expanded clones, and some rows have none.

>.|.|TRBV29-1|TRBJ1-2
CSVAIHDYGYTF
TGCAGCGTTGCTATACATGACTATGGCTACACCTTC
>.|medium-sized|TRBV28|TRBJ1-5
CASSRGFGNQPQHF
TGTGCCAGCAGCCGGGGTTTTGGCAATCAGCCCCAGCATTTT
>.|many|TRBV9|TRBJ1-1
CASSSSSQNTEAFF
TGTGCCAGCAGCTCCTCGTCCCAGAACACTGAAGCTTTCTTT
>.|few|TRBV9|TRBJ1-2
CASSVGGDGVYGYTF
TGTGCCAGCAGCGTAGGGGGGGACGGAGTCTATGGCTACACCTTC
>TRBD2|medium-sized|TRBV7-2|TRBJ2-7
CASSLMAGLAGVGYEQYF
TGTGCCAGCAGCTTAATGGCGGGACTAGCGGGAGTGGGGTACGAGCAGTACTTC
>.|medium-sized|TRBV28|TRBJ2-1
CASSFSGDSYNEQFF
TGTGCCAGCAGTTTCTCAGGGGACTCCTACAATGAGCAGTTCTTC
>TRBD1|.|TRBV7-2|TRBJ1-1
CASSSQQGAGAFF
TGTGCCAGCAGCTCGCAACAGGGGGCAGGAGCTTTCTTT
>TRBD1|medium-sized|TRBV7-9|TRBJ2-4
CASSTEGAGGKNIQYF
TGTGCCAGCAGTACCGAGGGGGCTGGGGGCAAAAACATTCAGTACTTC
>.|medium-sized|TRBV7-9|TRBJ2-7
CASSLTNSREYF
TGTGCCAGCAGCCTGACAAACTCCAGGGAGTACTTC
>.|many|TRBV2|TRBJ2-1
CASSGSAYSYNEQFF
TGTGCCAGCAGTGGGAGCGCCTACTCCTACAATGAGCAGTTCTTC
>TRBD1|medium-sized|TRBV7-8|TRBJ2-2
CASSFTGGGELFF
TGTGCCAGCAGCTTTACAGGGGGCGGGGAGCTGTTTTTT
>.|medium-sized|TRBV2|TRBJ2-5
CASSRRGTNIETQYF
TGTGCCAGCAGCAGGAGGGGGACGAATATAGAGACCCAGTACTTC
>TRBD1|medium-sized|TRBV7-9|TRBJ1-1
CASRDGQVEGEAFF
TGTGCCAGCAGAGACGGACAGGTGGAGGGTGAAGCTTTCTTT
>.|few|TRBV24-1|TRBJ2-1
CATSDGSYNEQFF
TGTGCCACCAGTGACGGGTCCTACAATGAGCAGTTCTTC
>TRBD1|medium-sized|TRBV27|TRBJ1-4
CASKKTGGLEKLFF
TGTGCCAGCAAAAAGACAGGGGGCTTGGAAAAACTGTTTTTT
>.|many|TRBV28|TRBJ1-2
CAIRLPGYGYTF
TGTGCCATTCGCCTTCCAGGCTATGGCTACACCTTC
>.|few|TRBV24-1|TRBJ2-1
CATSSERVRGHEQFF
TGTGCCACCAGTAGCGAGCGGGTAAGGGGACATGAGCAGTTCTTC
>.|.|TRBV6-5|TRBJ2-2
CASSYSRTLTGELFF
TGTGCCAGCAGTTACAGTAGGACCCTCACCGGGGAGCTGTTTTTT
>.|.|TRBV7-9|TRBJ2-5
CASRRVGDQYF
TGTGCCAGCCGGAGGGTCGGGGACCAGTACTTC
>.|medium-sized|TRBV4-1|TRBJ2-2
CASSLRQSGELFF
TGCGCCAGCAGCCTTCGGCAGTCCGGGGAGCTGTTTTTT
>.|many|TRBV3-1|TRBJ2-3
CASSRGLFLSLSSTDTQYF
TGTGCCAGCAGCCGGGGACTTTTCCTTTCCCTTTCTAGCACAGATACGCAGTATTTT
>.|medium-sized|TRBV20-1|TRBJ2-2
CSASKGSGELFF
TGCAGTGCTAGTAAGGGCAGTGGGGAGCTGTTTTTT
>.|large|TRBV24-1|TRBJ2-1
CATRGRGVSYNEQFF
TGTGCCACCAGGGGCCGGGGAGTCTCCTACAATGAGCAGTTCTTC
>TRBD2|.|TRBV4-3|TRBJ2-5
CASSQEGGEGETQYF
TGCGCCAGCAGCCAAGAGGGGGGGGAAGGAGAGACCCAGTACTTC
>.|medium-sized|TRBV7-8|TRBJ1-2
CASSPRDPGFNYGYTF
TGTGCCAGCAGCCCCCGGGATCCAGGGTTTAACTATGGCTACACCTTC
>.|medium-sized|TRBV11-2|TRBJ2-3
CASSPPGKWDTQYF
TGTGCCAGCAGCCCCCCCGGGAAATGGGATACGCAGTATTTT
>.|medium-sized|TRBV3-1|TRBJ2-1
CASSLRAGVRAYEQFF
TGTGCCAGCAGCCTGCGGGCAGGGGTTCGTGCATATGAGCAGTTCTTC
>.|medium-sized|TRBV19|TRBJ2-1
CASSMVASSYNEQFF
TGTGCCAGTAGTATGGTAGCCTCCTCCTACAATGAGCAGTTCTTC
>TRBD1|medium-sized|TRBV5-6|TRBJ2-3
CASSFRTGGTDTQYF
TGTGCCAGCAGCTTTCGGACAGGGGGCACAGATACGCAGTATTTT
>.|many|TRBV5-1|TRBJ1-1
CASSLGPGLNTEAFF
TGCGCCAGCAGCTTGGGGCCGGGTCTTAACACTGAAGCTTTCTTT
>TRBD2|medium-sized|TRBV29-1|TRBJ2-1
CSAGLVSDQFF
TGCAGCGCCGGACTAGTGTCCGATCAGTTCTTC
>.|medium-sized|TRBV7-3|TRBJ2-3
CASSLTGPTDTQYF
TGTGCCAGCAGCTTAACGGGCCCAACAGATACGCAGTATTTT
>.|many|TRBV5-1|TRBJ2-5
CASSFQGQETQYF
TGCGCCAGCAGCTTTCAGGGACAAGAGACCCAGTACTTC
>TRBD2|medium-sized|TRBV10-2|TRBJ2-3
CASSARLAGDQYF
TGCGCCAGCAGTGCCAGACTAGCGGGGGATCAGTATTTT
>.|many|TRBV4-3|TRBJ2-7
CASSRGPSYEQYF
TGCGCCAGCAGCCGGGGCCCCTCCTACGAGCAGTACTTC
>.|many|TRBV5-6|TRBJ2-5
CASSLGFQETQYF
TGTGCCAGCAGCTTGGGATTTCAAGAGACCCAGTACTTC
>.|many|TRBV29-1|TRBJ2-5
CSVEEALEETQYF
TGCAGCGTTGAAGAGGCCCTGGAAGAGACCCAGTACTTC
>.|few|TRBV9|TRBJ2-3
CASSVEWTAKDTDTQYF
TGTGCCAGCAGCGTAGAATGGACAGCGAAGGACACAGATACGCAGTATTTT
>.|medium-sized|TRBV18|TRBJ1-2
CASSRPQSGYTF
TGTGCCAGCTCACGGCCTCAATCCGGCTACACCTTC
>.|.|TRBV1|TRBJ2-1
CTSSQDFFLREPQSSSYNEQFF
TGCACCAGCAGCCAAGATTTTTTTCTGCGGGAACCACAGTCGAGCTCCTACAATGAGCAGTTCTTC
>TRBD2|medium-sized|TRBV28|TRBJ2-1
CASSPGTSGRTEFF
TGTGCCAGCAGTCCCGGAACTAGCGGGAGGACGGAGTTCTTC
>.|.|TRBV29-1|TRBJ1-2
CSVADISYGYTF
TGCAGCGTTGCCGACATTAGTTATGGCTACACCTTC
>TRBD1|many|TRBV3-1|TRBJ2-5
CASSQEGTGEETQYF
TGTGCCAGCAGCCAAGAAGGGACAGGGGAAGAGACCCAGTACTTC
>TRBD2|.|TRBV2|TRBJ2-3
CASRGGTSTDTQYF
TGTGCCAGCAGGGGGGGGACTAGCACAGATACGCAGTATTTT
>.|medium-sized|TRBV6-1|TRBJ2-7
CASSPAPGEQYF
TGTGCCAGCAGTCCAGCCCCGGGCGAGCAGTACTTC
>.|medium-sized|TRBV28|TRBJ2-7
CASRASGGASYEQYF
TGTGCCAGCAGGGCCTCTGGCGGAGCTTCCTACGAGCAGTACTTC
>.|medium-sized|TRBV5-1|TRBJ1-6
CASSLSTRTGGDSPLHF
TGCGCCAGCAGCCTTTCGACCCGAACAGGCGGGGATTCACCCCTCCACTTT
>.|medium-sized|TRBV3-1|TRBJ1-4
CASSQAGSGEKLFF
TGTGCCAGCAGCCAAGCTGGCAGTGGAGAAAAACTGTTTTTT
>.|large|TRBV28|TRBJ1-5
CASSPDGNQPQHF
TGTGCCAGCAGCCCGGACGGAAATCAGCCCCAGCATTTT
>.|many|TRBV20-1|TRBJ1-4
CSATQGLHEKLFF
TGCAGTGCTACCCAGGGTCTACATGAAAAACTGTTTTTT
>.|many|TRBV3-1|TRBJ2-1
CASSPLQDYNEQFF
TGTGCCAGCAGCCCCCTCCAAGACTACAATGAGCAGTTCTTC